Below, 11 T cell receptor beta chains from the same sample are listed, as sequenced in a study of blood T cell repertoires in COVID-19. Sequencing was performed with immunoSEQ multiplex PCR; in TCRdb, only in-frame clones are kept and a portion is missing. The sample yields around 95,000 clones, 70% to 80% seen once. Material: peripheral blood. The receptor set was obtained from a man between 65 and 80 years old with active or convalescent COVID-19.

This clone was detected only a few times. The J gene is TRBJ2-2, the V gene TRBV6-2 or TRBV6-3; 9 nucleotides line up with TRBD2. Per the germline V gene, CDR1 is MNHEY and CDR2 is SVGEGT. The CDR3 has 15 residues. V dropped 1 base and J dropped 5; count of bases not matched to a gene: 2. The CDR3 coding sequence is TGTGCCAGCAGTTACTGGCGGGAGGGAACCGGGGAGCTGTTTTTT. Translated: CASSYWREGTGELFF.

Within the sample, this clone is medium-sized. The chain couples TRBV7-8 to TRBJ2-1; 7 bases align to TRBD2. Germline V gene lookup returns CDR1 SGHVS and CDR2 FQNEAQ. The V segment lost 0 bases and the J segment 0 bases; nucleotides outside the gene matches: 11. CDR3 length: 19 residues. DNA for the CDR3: TGTGCCAGCAGCTTAGCCTCCTCTAGCGGATCAAGCTCCTACAATGAGCAGTTCTTC. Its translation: CASSLASSSGSSSYNEQFF. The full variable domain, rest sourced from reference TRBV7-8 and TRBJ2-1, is GAGVSQSPRYKVAKRGQDVALRCDPISGHVSLFWYQQALGQGPEFLTYFQNEAQLDKSGLPSDRFFAERPEGSVSTLKIQRTQQEDSAVYLCASSLASSSGSSSYNEQFFGPGTRLTVL.

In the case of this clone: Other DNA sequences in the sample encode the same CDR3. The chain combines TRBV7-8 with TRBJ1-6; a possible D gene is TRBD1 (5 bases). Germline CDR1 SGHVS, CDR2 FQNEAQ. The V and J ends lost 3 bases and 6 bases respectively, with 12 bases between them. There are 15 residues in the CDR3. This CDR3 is CASSFETGPNSPLHF. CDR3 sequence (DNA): TGTGCCAGCAGCTTCGAAACAGGACCTAATTCACCCCTCCACTTT. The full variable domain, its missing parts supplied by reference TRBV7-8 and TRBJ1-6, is GAGVSQSPRYKVAKRGQDVALRCDPISGHVSLFWYQQALGQGPEFLTYFQNEAQLDKSGLPSDRFFAERPEGSVSTLKIQRTQQEDSAVYLCASSFETGPNSPLHFGNGTRLTVT.

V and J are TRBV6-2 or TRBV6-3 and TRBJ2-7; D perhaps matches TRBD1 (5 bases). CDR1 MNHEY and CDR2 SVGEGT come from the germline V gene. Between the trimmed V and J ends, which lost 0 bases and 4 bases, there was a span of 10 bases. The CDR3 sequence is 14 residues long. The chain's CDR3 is CASSYSAQGYEQYF. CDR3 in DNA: TGTGCCAGCAGTTACTCGGCTCAGGGTTACGAGCAGTACTTC.

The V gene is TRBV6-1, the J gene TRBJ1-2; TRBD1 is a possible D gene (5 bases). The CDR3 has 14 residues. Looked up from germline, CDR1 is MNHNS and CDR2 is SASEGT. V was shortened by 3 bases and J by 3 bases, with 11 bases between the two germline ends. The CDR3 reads CASSEGGKDYGYTF. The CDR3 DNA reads TGTGCCAGCAGTGAGGGGGGTAAGGACTATGGCTACACCTTC.

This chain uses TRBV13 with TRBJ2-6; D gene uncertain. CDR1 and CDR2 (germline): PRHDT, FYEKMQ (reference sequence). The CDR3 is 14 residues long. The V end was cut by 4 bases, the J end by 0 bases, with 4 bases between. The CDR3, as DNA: TGTGCCAGCAGCTCCCGCTCTGGGGCCAACGTCCTGACTTTC. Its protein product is CASSSRSGANVLTF. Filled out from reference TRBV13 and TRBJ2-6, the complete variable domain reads AAGVIQSPRHLIKEKRETATLKCYPIPRHDTVYWYQQGPGQDPQFLISFYEKMQSDKGSIPDRFSAQQFSDYHSELNMSSLELGDSALYFCASSSRSGANVLTFGAGSRLTVL.

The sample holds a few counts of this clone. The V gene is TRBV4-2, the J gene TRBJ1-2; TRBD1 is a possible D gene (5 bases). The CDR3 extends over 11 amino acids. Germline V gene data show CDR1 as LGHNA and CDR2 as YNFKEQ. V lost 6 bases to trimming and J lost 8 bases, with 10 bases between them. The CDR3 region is CASRAQGGYTF. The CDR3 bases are TGTGCCAGCAGGGCGCAGGGAGGCTACACCTTC.

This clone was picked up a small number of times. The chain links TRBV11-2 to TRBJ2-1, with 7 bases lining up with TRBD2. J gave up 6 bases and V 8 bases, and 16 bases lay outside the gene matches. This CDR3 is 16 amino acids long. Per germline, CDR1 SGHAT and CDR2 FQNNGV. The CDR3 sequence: CASRTPGLRLPNEQFF. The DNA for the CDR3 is TGTGCCAGCCGTACACCGGGACTAAGGTTACCCAATGAGCAGTTCTTC.

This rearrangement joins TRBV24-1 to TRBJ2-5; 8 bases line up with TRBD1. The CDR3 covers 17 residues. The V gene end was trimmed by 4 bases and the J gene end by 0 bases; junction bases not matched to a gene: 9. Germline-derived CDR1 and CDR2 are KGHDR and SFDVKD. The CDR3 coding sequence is TGTGCCACCAGTGACCCCAACAGGGGGTCTTACCAAGAGACCCAGTACTTC. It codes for CATSDPNRGSYQETQYF.

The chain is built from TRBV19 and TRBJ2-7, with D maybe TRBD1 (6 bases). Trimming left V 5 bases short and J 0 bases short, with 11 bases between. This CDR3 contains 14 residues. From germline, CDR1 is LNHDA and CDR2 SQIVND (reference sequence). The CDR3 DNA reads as TGTGCCAGTAGTCGTACAGGGAGCTCCTACGAGCAGTACTTC. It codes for CASSRTGSSYEQYF.

The CDR3 spells CASSLGGQGLAPLHF. The CDR3 region has the DNA TGTGCCAGCAGCTTGGGCGGACAGGGATTGGCACCCCTCCACTTT. The chain has TRBV7-6 and TRBJ1-6, with TRBD1 matching over 8 bases. The CDR3 length is 15 residues. Germline V lookup: CDR1 SGHVS, CDR2 FNYEAQ. The V and J ends lost 3 bases and 11 bases, in that order; junction bases with no gene match: 9.